This is a list of T cell receptor beta chains from one sample in a study of shared clonotypes between healthy human individuals. Clones were read by immunoSEQ multiplex PCR, and TCRdb kept only the in-frame ones, dropping some. The sample comprises some 2,100,000 clones, approximately 94% of which are singletons, and 0.13% rests with the top ten. The sample taken for sequencing was naive CD4+ T cells sorted from blood. The receptors were gathered from a man between 18 and 35 years old in good health. Each CDR3 is given with its conserved first and last residue. Fields, in order: V gene, D gene, clone size, J gene, CDR3 DNA, CDR3 protein. D genes are given only for firm matches. Clone size is given for some rows only: seen once, a few or many times, or a class if the clone is expanded.

V: TRBV6-5; D: .; size: .; J: TRBJ2-5; DNA: TGTGCCAGCAGTTACGGTCCCCGGGAGACCCAGTACTTC; CDR3: CASSYGPRETQYF
V: TRBV5-1; D: TRBD2; size: .; J: TRBJ2-7; DNA: TGCGCCAGCAGCTTGGGTATAGCGGGAGGTTTTTACGAGCAGTACTTC; CDR3: CASSLGIAGGFYEQYF
V: TRBV28; D: .; size: .; J: TRBJ2-7; DNA: TGTGCCAGCAGTTACCTCGGTGGCCCTTCCGAGCAGTACTTC; CDR3: CASSYLGGPSEQYF
V: TRBV7-9; D: .; size: once; J: TRBJ2-3; DNA: TGTGCCAGCAGCTTAGGGCTAGCCGACCCTGGCACAGATACGCAGTATTTT; CDR3: CASSLGLADPGTDTQYF
V: TRBV11-2; D: .; size: .; J: TRBJ1-1; DNA: TGTGCCAGCAGCTTGGGCCCCTCGGGGACTGAAGCTTTCTTT; CDR3: CASSLGPSGTEAFF
V: TRBV5-1; D: TRBD1; size: .; J: TRBJ2-3; DNA: TGCGCCAGCAGCTCGCACAGGGGGCATGGAACAGATACGCAGTATTTT; CDR3: CASSSHRGHGTDTQYF
V: TRBV4-1; D: .; size: .; J: TRBJ2-7; DNA: TGCGCCAGCAGCCAAGATCGGGCCGGTCTCTACGAGCAGTACTTC; CDR3: CASSQDRAGLYEQYF
V: TRBV5-6; D: TRBD1; size: .; J: TRBJ1-1; DNA: TGTGCCAGCAGCTTGTGGTCGACAGGGGCGAACACTGAAGCTTTCTTT; CDR3: CASSLWSTGANTEAFF
V: TRBV6-5; D: .; size: .; J: TRBJ1-1; DNA: TGTGCCAGCAGTTACTCGATTACCACTGAAGCTTTCTTT; CDR3: CASSYSITTEAFF
V: TRBV4-1; D: .; size: .; J: TRBJ2-5; DNA: TGCGCCAGCAGCCAATCACCTAGCGAAGAGACCCAGTACTTC; CDR3: CASSQSPSEETQYF
V: TRBV5-1; D: .; size: .; J: TRBJ2-5; DNA: TGCGCCAGCCGCGAGTCTCAAGAGACCCAGTACTTC; CDR3: CASRESQETQYF
V: TRBV7-2; D: .; size: .; J: TRBJ2-1; DNA: TGTGCCAGCAGCTTAGCCCCCGAGTACAATGAGCAGTTCTTC; CDR3: CASSLAPEYNEQFF
V: TRBV2; D: TRBD1; size: .; J: TRBJ2-2; DNA: TGTGCCAGCAGCACCGGGACAGGGGTCTACACCGGGGAGCTGTTTTTT; CDR3: CASSTGTGVYTGELFF